The 14 T cell receptor beta chains below all came from one sample that was sequenced in a study of cytomegalovirus exposure and HLA in healthy donors (dated 2017 in TCRdb). The library relied on the immunoSEQ multiplex PCR assay. A mixture of 60 forward primers for TCR Vbeta segments and 13 reverse primers for TCR Jbeta segments was used in the multiplex PCR. TCRdb provides this immuneACCESS table in a form limited to in-frame rearrangements. Some clones are lacking; in checked studies, under half of them reflect an unresolved V gene, and why the rest are absent is not known. Counted in this sample were under 250,000 clones; around 85% of them appeared once. The ten largest account for roughly 1.6% of the sample. Input material: PBMCs. These receptors were taken from a man aged 45-60 years in good health and CMV-seronegative.

The V call is TRBV6-6, the J call TRBJ1-4; D is undetermined. V lost 6 bases, J lost 4 bases, and 6 bases lay in between. Per the germline V gene, CDR1 is MNHNY and CDR2 is SVGAGI (reference sequence). The CDR3 totals 12 residues. The CDR3 is CASRLINEKLFF. DNA of the CDR3: TGTGCCAGCAGACTAATTAATGAAAAACTGTTTTTT.

This sequence joins TRBV11-1 and TRBJ2-7; 7 bases fit TRBD2. CDR3 length: 15 amino acids. CDR1 is SGHAT, CDR2 FQDESV, per germline (reference sequence). J was trimmed by 4 bases and V by 6 bases; bases with no gene match: 12. The CDR3 nucleotides are TGTGCCAGCAGTTTCCTAATGGGACTAACGTACGAGCAGTACTTC. Translation: CASSFLMGLTYEQYF.

The gene calls are TRBV30 and TRBJ2-2, with a weak D call TRBD1 (5 bases). Trimming stripped 0 bases from V and 4 bases from J, with 12 bases between. The CDR3 length is 15 residues. Germline V gene sequence: CDR1 GTSNPN, CDR2 SVGIG (reference sequence). CDR3 region: CAWSVQGGATGELFF. Here the CDR3 DNA reads TGTGCCTGGAGTGTACAAGGTGGGGCCACCGGGGAGCTGTTTTTT.

V is TRBV28 and J is TRBJ1-4; a possible D gene is TRBD1 (5 bases). Germline V gene data show CDR1 as MDHEN and CDR2 as SYDVKM. CDR3 size: 14 residues. The germline V and J ends were trimmed by 3 bases and 8 bases, with 13 bases remaining between them. CDR3 sequence: CASSLSGGGEKLFF. CDR3 in DNA: TGTGCCAGCAGTTTGAGTGGGGGGGGAGAAAAACTGTTTTTT.

This chain uses TRBV5-4 with TRBJ2-5, with D uncertain. Per the germline V gene, CDR1 is SGHNT and CDR2 is YYREEE (reference sequence). The V end lost 1 base, the J end lost 3 bases, and 7 bases lay between the germline ends. The CDR3 runs 13 residues. The CDR3 protein is CASSLLSEETQYF. DNA of the CDR3: TGTGCCAGCAGCTTGCTTTCCGAAGAGACCCAGTACTTC.

This sequence joins TRBV18 and TRBJ2-7; TRBD2 matches 13 bases. The CDR3 is 19 residues long. Germline trimming cut 2 bases from V and 2 bases from J; bases unmatched to any gene: 12. CDR1 and CDR2 from the germline V gene are KGHSH and LQKENI. The CDR3 loop is CASSPGRNIGLAGAYEQYF. CDR3 sequence (DNA): TGTGCCAGCTCACCAGGCCGTAATATCGGACTAGCGGGAGCCTACGAGCAGTACTTC.

The CDR3 sequence: CASSSNLDRNTEAFF. The CDR3 region has the DNA TGCGCCAGCAGCTCGAATTTAGACAGGAACACTGAAGCTTTCTTT. The chain uses TRBV4-1 and TRBJ1-1, with a weak D call TRBD1 (5 bases). The germline gives CDR1 MGHRA, CDR2 YSYEKL. The CDR3 is made up of 15 amino acids. V lost 5 bases and J 1 base, leaving 14 bases between the germline ends.

This clone has a single count. V usage is TRBV14 and J usage is TRBJ2-2, with D possibly being TRBD2 (6 bases). The germline V gene encodes CDR1 SGHDN and CDR2 FVKESK. The CDR3 covers 15 residues. V was cut by 0 bases and J by 11 bases, with 16 bases left in between. The CDR3 DNA sequence: TGTGCCAGCAGCCAAGAGACTAGGCCTACGAGCGAGCTGTTTTTT. It specifies CASSQETRPTSELFF.

The chain recombines TRBV5-1 with TRBJ1-4; a possible D gene is TRBD1 (5 bases). Germline V CDR1 and CDR2: SGHRS, YFSETQ. V shed 3 bases and J shed 4 bases, with 25 bases lying between them. The CDR3 contains 19 residues. CDR3 bases: TGCGCCAGCAGCTATTTCCCGACAGAAGTAATGGGTGATAATGAAAAACTGTTTTTT. This sequence encodes CASSYFPTEVMGDNEKLFF. Using reference TRBV5-1 and TRBJ1-4 for the parts outside the CDR3, the full variable domain is KAGVTQTPRYLIKTRGQQVTLSCSPISGHRSVSWYQQTPGQGLQFLFEYFSETQRNKGNFPGRFSGRQFSNSRSEMNVSTLELGDSALYLCASSYFPTEVMGDNEKLFFGSGTQLSVL.

The V and J genes are TRBV5-4 and TRBJ2-3, with D uncertain. V lost 2 bases to trimming and J lost 0 bases, with 25 bases between them. The CDR3 has 20 residues. CDR1 and CDR2 from the germline V gene are SGHNT and YYREEE (reference sequence). The CDR3 loop reads CASSLFFGSSPQSSTDTQYF. The CDR3 DNA is TGTGCCAGCAGCTTATTTTTTGGTTCCAGTCCTCAATCTAGCACAGATACGCAGTATTTT.

The chain has TRBV27 and TRBJ2-5; 7 bases match TRBD2. CDR1 and CDR2 from the germline V gene are MNHEY and SMNVEV (reference sequence). The J segment lost 5 bases and the V segment lost 1 base, leaving 7 bases of the junction unmatched. The CDR3 sequence is 15 residues long. CDR3 bases: TGTGCCAGCAGTTTATTACGGGGAGGGGAGGAGACCCAGTACTTC. Amino acids: CASSLLRGGEETQYF.

This clone turned up a few times. The chain employs TRBV29-1 and TRBJ2-7, with 9 nucleotides matching TRBD2. This CDR3 has 15 amino acids. Per the germline V gene, CDR1 is SQVTM and CDR2 is ANQGSEA. After removal of 6 bases from V and 4 bases from J, the junction contained 13 bases not matched to a gene. This CDR3 is CSVGTSKGYGYEQYF. CDR3 sequence (DNA): TGCAGCGTGGGGACTAGCAAGGGATATGGTTACGAGCAGTACTTC.

The V and J genes are TRBV6-6 and TRBJ2-5; 8 positions match TRBD1. The DNA end is a closer match to TRBJ2-7, so the J assignment may be wrong. The CDR3 covers 14 residues. Germline loops: CDR1 MNHNY, CDR2 SVGAGI (reference sequence). The CDR3 here is CASSQTGVVYEQYF. Written as DNA, the CDR3 is TGTGCCAGCAGCCAGACAGGGGTCGTCTACGAGCAGTACTTC.

This clone was seen more than once but under ten times. The chain uses TRBV28 and TRBJ1-1; weak D call: TRBD1 (5 bases). There are 17 residues in the CDR3. Trimming stripped 2 bases from V and 1 base from J, with 17 bases between. Germline V gene sequence: CDR1 MDHEN, CDR2 SYDVKM. Here the CDR3 DNA reads TGTGCCAGCAGTTTAACTGCTTATCGGGGGAGGAACACTGAAGCTTTCTTT. Its translation: CASSLTAYRGRNTEAFF.